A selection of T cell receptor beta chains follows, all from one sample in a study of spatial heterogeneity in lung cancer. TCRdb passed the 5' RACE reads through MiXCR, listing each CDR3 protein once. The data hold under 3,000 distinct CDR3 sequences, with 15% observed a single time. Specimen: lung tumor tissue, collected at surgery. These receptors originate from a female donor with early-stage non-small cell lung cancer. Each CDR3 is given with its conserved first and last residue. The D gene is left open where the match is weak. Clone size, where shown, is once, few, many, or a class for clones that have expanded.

cdr3_aa: CSAREVQRGGYFTGELFF
cdr3_nt: TGCAGTGCTAGAGAGGTCCAGCGGGGGGGCTATTTCACCGGGGAGCTGTTTTTT
v_call: TRBV20-1
d_call: TRBD2
clone_size: NA
j_call: TRBJ2-2
cdr3_length: 18

cdr3_aa: CASSLRTGAQHF
cdr3_nt: TGTGCCAGCAGTTTAAGGACAGGGGCTCAGCATTTT
v_call: TRBV28
d_call: TRBD1
clone_size: medium-sized
j_call: TRBJ1-5
cdr3_length: 12

cdr3_aa: CASSSQTGGQEKLFF
cdr3_nt: TGTGCCAGCAGTTCGCAGACAGGGGGACAGGAAAAACTGTTTTTT
v_call: TRBV27
d_call: TRBD1
clone_size: NA
j_call: TRBJ1-4
cdr3_length: 15

cdr3_aa: CASSGGGLGTDTQYF
cdr3_nt: TGTGCCAGCAGCGGAGGGGGGTTGGGCACAGATACGCAGTATTTT
v_call: TRBV7-3
d_call: NA
clone_size: large
j_call: TRBJ2-3
cdr3_length: 15

cdr3_aa: CSVAVRSRDEQFF
cdr3_nt: TGCAGCGTTGCGGTCAGGTCGAGGGATGAGCAGTTCTTC
v_call: TRBV29-1
d_call: NA
clone_size: large
j_call: TRBJ2-1
cdr3_length: 13

cdr3_aa: CASSSLGAPQETQYF
cdr3_nt: TGTGCCAGCAGCTCCCTGGGGGCACCACAAGAGACCCAGTACTTC
v_call: TRBV7-3
d_call: NA
clone_size: medium-sized
j_call: TRBJ2-5
cdr3_length: 15

cdr3_aa: CASKAGPGEQYF
cdr3_nt: TGTGCCAGCAAGGCAGGGCCGGGCGAGCAGTACTTC
v_call: TRBV6-2/TRBV6-3
d_call: NA
clone_size: medium-sized
j_call: TRBJ2-7
cdr3_length: 12

cdr3_aa: CSVEGRAGGYGYGYTF
cdr3_nt: TGCAGCGTTGAAGGAAGAGCAGGGGGCTACGGCTATGGCTACACCTTC
v_call: TRBV29-1
d_call: TRBD1
clone_size: medium-sized
j_call: TRBJ1-2
cdr3_length: 16

cdr3_aa: CASSVAFSGANVLTF
cdr3_nt: TGTGCCAGCAGCGTAGCTTTTTCTGGGGCCAACGTCCTGACTTTC
v_call: TRBV9
d_call: NA
clone_size: once
j_call: TRBJ2-6
cdr3_length: 15

cdr3_aa: CASSIKALSPEQFF
cdr3_nt: TGTGCCAGTAGTATTAAAGCCCTCAGTCCTGAGCAGTTCTTC
v_call: TRBV19
d_call: NA
clone_size: medium-sized
j_call: TRBJ2-1
cdr3_length: 14

cdr3_aa: CSASRGAAGGETQYF
cdr3_nt: TGCAGTGCTAGCAGGGGGGCAGCGGGGGGAGAGACCCAGTACTTC
v_call: TRBV20-1
d_call: TRBD2
clone_size: many
j_call: TRBJ2-5
cdr3_length: 15

cdr3_aa: CASSPRSGGNQPQHF
cdr3_nt: TGTGCCAGCTCCCCGCGCTCAGGGGGCAATCAGCCCCAGCATTTT
v_call: TRBV6-5
d_call: NA
clone_size: many
j_call: TRBJ1-5
cdr3_length: 15

cdr3_aa: CASSPLGAEETQYF
cdr3_nt: TGTGCCAGCAGCCCACTAGGGGCGGAGGAGACCCAGTACTTC
v_call: TRBV7-2
d_call: NA
clone_size: few
j_call: TRBJ2-5
cdr3_length: 14

cdr3_aa: CASSQTQGRNSPLHF
cdr3_nt: TGTGCCAGCAGCCAGACGCAGGGGCGGAATTCACCCCTCCACTTT
v_call: TRBV6-5
d_call: NA
clone_size: medium-sized
j_call: TRBJ1-6
cdr3_length: 15

cdr3_aa: CASSVGDAGEETQYF
cdr3_nt: TGTGCCAGCAGTGTCGGCGACGCCGGGGAAGAGACCCAGTACTTC
v_call: TRBV9
d_call: NA
clone_size: large
j_call: TRBJ2-5
cdr3_length: 15

cdr3_aa: CASGGTGGTGELFF
cdr3_nt: TGCGCCAGCGGGGGGACAGGGGGCACCGGGGAGCTGTTTTTT
v_call: TRBV10-2
d_call: TRBD1
clone_size: medium-sized
j_call: TRBJ2-2
cdr3_length: 14

cdr3_aa: CASSTGLARQETQYF
cdr3_nt: TGTGCCAGCAGCACGGGACTCGCTAGACAAGAGACCCAGTACTTC
v_call: TRBV7-8
d_call: NA
clone_size: medium-sized
j_call: TRBJ2-5
cdr3_length: 15

cdr3_aa: CASSFRPTLSGNEQFF
cdr3_nt: TGTGCCAGCAGCTTCAGACCAACCCTAAGTGGGAATGAGCAGTTCTTC
v_call: TRBV11-3
d_call: NA
clone_size: medium-sized
j_call: TRBJ2-1
cdr3_length: 16

cdr3_aa: CASSATGTLSRWVGQFF
cdr3_nt: TGTGCCAGCAGCGCGACAGGGACCCTGTCGCGTTGGGTCGGGCAGTTCTTC
v_call: TRBV5-8
d_call: TRBD1
clone_size: NA
j_call: TRBJ2-1
cdr3_length: 17

cdr3_aa: CASSLKGDYGYTF
cdr3_nt: TGTGCCAGCAGCTTGAAAGGGGACTATGGCTACACCTTC
v_call: TRBV7-9
d_call: NA
clone_size: medium-sized
j_call: TRBJ1-2
cdr3_length: 13

cdr3_aa: CSANGRGRGESTDTQYF
cdr3_nt: TGCAGTGCTAATGGCAGGGGGCGCGGGGAGAGCACAGATACGCAGTATTTT
v_call: TRBV20-1
d_call: TRBD1
clone_size: medium-sized
j_call: TRBJ2-3
cdr3_length: 17

cdr3_aa: CASSYDTWTGRGGYTF
cdr3_nt: TGTGCCAGCAGTTACGATACCTGGACAGGGAGGGGTGGCTACACCTTC
v_call: TRBV6-5
d_call: TRBD1
clone_size: medium-sized
j_call: TRBJ1-2
cdr3_length: 16